These 21 T cell receptor beta chains originate from one sample sequenced in a study of blood T cell repertoires in COVID-19. Data came from immunoSEQ multiplex PCR; TCRdb stores just in-frame clones and leaves some out. Among tens of thousands of clones listed, 89% were seen once. The sequencing sample was made of peripheral blood. The receptors come from a man in his sixties with acute or convalescent COVID-19.

V usage is TRBV15 and J usage is TRBJ1-5, with TRBD1 matching 8 bases. The CDR3 loop spans 18 amino acids. The V segment lost 0 bases and the J segment 3 bases; nucleotides outside the gene matches: 10. The germline V gene encodes CDR1 LNHNV and CDR2 YYDKDF (reference sequence). The DNA of the CDR3 is TGTGCCACCAGCAGAGATCGTGCGACAGGGGCTTACAATCAGCCCCAGCATTTT. This sequence encodes CATSRDRATGAYNQPQHF.

The chain carries TRBV6-1 and TRBJ1-6; 8 positions agree with TRBD1. This CDR3 contains 17 residues. In germline, CDR1 is MNHNS, CDR2 SASEGT. With V trimmed by 1 base and J by 3 bases, 5 bases remained unmatched. The CDR3 DNA reads as TGTGCCAGCAGTGAAGGGACAGGGAGTTTCTATAATTCACCCCTCCACTTT. This codes for CASSEGTGSFYNSPLHF.

This chain joins TRBV5-1 and TRBJ2-2; the match to TRBD1 covers 7 bases. The CDR3 length is 14 residues. The junction had 4 bases not matched to a gene; V was cut back by 2 bases and J by 6 bases. CDR1 and CDR2 (germline): SGHRS, YFSETQ. DNA of the CDR3: TGCGCCAGCAGCTTAGAGACAGGGTCCGGGGAGCTGTTTTTT. Its translation is CASSLETGSGELFF.

This clone appeared a few times. The chain uses TRBV13 and TRBJ1-2; D is unclear. The CDR3 has 13 residues. The V end lost 2 bases, the J end lost 7 bases, and 11 bases lay between the germline ends. Germline CDR1 is PRHDT and CDR2 is FYEKMQ (reference sequence). The CDR3 bases are TGTGCCAGCAGCTTACTCCGGGTTCCTGGCTACACCTTC. Translation: CASSLLRVPGYTF.

V gene TRBV6-5 combines with J gene TRBJ1-1, with TRBD1 as a possible D gene (5 bases). The germline CDR1 and CDR2 sequences are MNHEY and SVGAGI. The germline V and J ends were trimmed by 4 bases and 5 bases, with 11 bases remaining between them. This CDR3 has 13 amino acids. The CDR3 DNA sequence: TGTGCCAGCAGTTCATCAGGGTGGACTGAAGCTTTCTTT. Protein product: CASSSSGWTEAFF.

V is TRBV24-1 and J is TRBJ2-1; TRBD2 agrees at 8 bases. There are 15 residues in the CDR3. Germline lookup yields CDR1 KGHDR and CDR2 SFDVKD. The J segment lost 6 bases and the V segment lost 4 bases, leaving 7 bases of the junction unmatched. The CDR3 protein is CATSEQRGYSNEQFF. The CDR3 bases are TGTGCCACCAGTGAACAGCGGGGGTATTCCAATGAGCAGTTCTTC.

The chain is built from TRBV27 and TRBJ1-6; a possible D gene is TRBD1 (5 bases). The CDR3 consists of 14 residues. Germline CDR1 MNHEY, CDR2 SMNVEV (reference sequence). V was pared by 8 bases and J by 10 bases, with 18 bases between. The CDR3 reads CASARGFDRSPLHF. DNA for the CDR3: TGTGCCAGCGCAAGGGGCTTCGATCGGTCACCCCTCCACTTT.

This rearrangement joins TRBV29-1 to TRBJ1-1; weak D call: TRBD1 (6 bases). The CDR3 has 16 amino acids. V was pared by 4 bases and J by 4 bases, with 22 bases between. Germline CDR1 and CDR2: SQVTM and ANQGSEA. CDR3 residues: CSVAGGQLTLGTEAFF. The CDR3 DNA follows: TGCAGCGTTGCCGGAGGACAGTTAACTCTGGGCACTGAAGCTTTCTTT.

This clone was detected only a few times. CDR3 protein: CASSETGAGANVLTF. CDR3 DNA sequence: TGTGCCAGCAGCGAAACAGGGGCTGGGGCCAACGTCCTGACTTTC. The chain couples TRBV9 to TRBJ2-6; 7 bases agree with TRBD1. Germline V CDR1 and CDR2: SGDLS, YYNGEE. Trimming took 3 bases from V and 2 from J; bases not matched to a gene: 2. CDR3 length equals 15 residues.

The chain is built from TRBV6-6 and TRBJ1-1; possibly TRBD1 for D (5 bases). Germline assignment: CDR1 MNHNY and CDR2 SVGAGI (reference sequence). V lost 5 bases, J lost 4 bases, and 11 bases lay in between. This CDR3 has 13 residues. The CDR3 DNA follows: TGTGCCAGCAGTCTGACAGCTAGCACTGAAGCTTTCTTT. It translates to CASSLTASTEAFF.

The genes are TRBV9 and TRBJ2-2; 12 bases map to TRBD2. J was trimmed by 5 bases and V by 4 bases; bases with no gene match: 6. Germline V gene sequence: CDR1 SGDLS, CDR2 YYNGEE. This CDR3 region has 16 residues. The CDR3 nucleotides are TGTGCCAGCAGCCCCTCGACTAGCGGGGGAACCGGGGAGCTGTTTTTT. Protein: CASSPSTSGGTGELFF.

DNA of the CDR3: TGTGCCAGCAGCCACGCCGACAGGGCTGATACGCAGTATTTT. Its translation: CASSHADRADTQYF. The chain uses TRBV3-1 (or the pseudogene TRBV3-2) and TRBJ2-3, with 7 bases fitting TRBD1. V trimming: 3 bases; J trimming: 6 bases; junction bases outside the gene matches: 6. The CDR3 totals 14 residues. CDR1 LGHDT and CDR2 YNNKEL come from the germline V gene (reference sequence).

V usage is TRBV6-2 or TRBV6-3 and J usage is TRBJ1-2; TRBD1 is a possible D gene (6 bases). CDR3 size: 16 residues. Germline loops: CDR1 MNHEY, CDR2 SVGEGT. Trimming cost V 2 bases and J 4 bases, with 17 bases left between them. The CDR3 bases are TGTGCCAGCAGTTACACACAGGGCTTGCGTACCTATGGCTACACCTTC. Amino acid sequence: CASSYTQGLRTYGYTF.

This chain joins TRBV3-1 (or the pseudogene TRBV3-2) and TRBJ2-5; D is uncertain. CDR3 length: 14 amino acids. The V and J ends lost 1 base and 6 bases respectively, with 12 bases between them. The germline V gene encodes CDR1 LGHDT and CDR2 YNNKEL (reference sequence). The CDR3: CASSQGTLAQTQYF. CDR3 coding DNA: TGTGCCAGCAGCCAAGGTACTCTTGCGCAGACCCAGTACTTC.

J is TRBJ1-6 and V is TRBV28; D is ambiguous. V was pared by 6 bases and J by 0 bases, with 12 bases between. The germline gives CDR1 MDHEN, CDR2 SYDVKM. The CDR3 runs 16 residues. The CDR3, as DNA: TGTGCCAGCAGGACATTAGTGAGCTCCTATAATTCACCCCTCCACTTT. It codes for CASRTLVSSYNSPLHF. The variable domain in full, completed from reference TRBV28 and TRBJ1-6, reads DVKVTQSSRYLVKRTGEKVFLECVQDMDHENMFWYRQDPGLGLRLIYFSYDVKMKEKGDIPEGYSVSREKKERFSLILESASTNQTSMYLCASRTLVSSYNSPLHFGNGTRLTVT.

This rearrangement joins TRBV5-6 to TRBJ1-2; D ambiguous. Germline V lookup: CDR1 SGHDT, CDR2 YYEEEE. The CDR3 is 13 amino acids. The germline V and J ends were trimmed by 2 bases and 0 bases, with 5 bases remaining between them. CDR3 residues: CASSLSSNYGYTF. DNA for the CDR3: TGTGCCAGCAGCTTATCATCTAACTATGGCTACACCTTC. The full variable domain, its missing parts supplied by reference TRBV5-6 and TRBJ1-2, is DAGVTQSPTHLIKTRGQQVTLRCSPKSGHDTVSWYQQALGQGPQFIFQYYEEEERQRGNFPDRFSGHQFPNYSSELNVNALLLGDSALYLCASSLSSNYGYTFGSGTRLTVV.

V is TRBV11-2 and J is TRBJ2-3, with a tentative D call TRBD1 (5 bases). Germline CDR1 SGHAT, CDR2 FQNNGV. Trimming stripped 1 base from V and 0 bases from J, with 17 bases between. The CDR3 is made up of 18 amino acids. CDR3 loop: CASSLVRQPQSSTDTQYF. The CDR3, as DNA: TGTGCCAGCAGCTTAGTAAGACAGCCTCAATCTAGCACAGATACGCAGTATTTT. Supplemented by reference TRBV11-2 and TRBJ2-3, the full variable domain reads EAGVAQSPRYKIIEKRQSVAFWCNPISGHATLYWYQQILGQGPKLLIQFQNNGVVDDSQLPKDRFSAERLKGVDSTLKIQPAKLEDSAVYLCASSLVRQPQSSTDTQYFGPGTRLTVL.

This clone came up once. Other DNA sequences in the sample encode the same CDR3. The chain employs TRBV9 and TRBJ2-7; 8 bases align to TRBD2. Germline V CDR1 and CDR2: SGDLS, YYNGEE. The CDR3 extends over 15 amino acids. J was trimmed by 4 bases and V by 0 bases; bases with no gene match: 6. For the CDR3, the DNA is TGTGCCAGCAGCGTAGGAAGCGGGGGCTTATACGAGCAGTACTTC. Its protein product is CASSVGSGGLYEQYF.

This clone was seen once. V is TRBV20-1 and J is TRBJ1-2; D gene unclear. This CDR3 is 11 amino acids long. In germline, CDR1 is DFQATT, CDR2 SNEGSKA (reference sequence). Trimming removed 1 base from V and 8 bases from J, with 8 bases in between. The CDR3 protein is CSARAVFGYTF. In DNA, the CDR3 is TGCAGTGCTAGAGCCGTTTTCGGCTACACCTTC.

The J gene is TRBJ2-1, the V gene TRBV9; D possibly corresponds to TRBD1 (5 bases). CDR1 is SGDLS, CDR2 YYNGEE, per germline. V was cut by 0 bases and J by 7 bases, with 8 bases left in between. The CDR3 has 13 amino acids. The CDR3 region is CASSVGQQNEQFF. DNA of the CDR3: TGTGCCAGCAGCGTAGGACAGCAGAATGAGCAGTTCTTC.

This sequence joins TRBV4-2 and TRBJ1-1; no clear D. V dropped 1 base and J dropped 3 bases, with 18 bases sitting between them. The CDR3 runs 17 residues. CDR1 LGHNA and CDR2 YNFKEQ come from the germline V gene. DNA for the CDR3: TGTGCCAGCAGCCAAGTACAGTCTTTGATTTTGGACACTGAAGCTTTCTTT. This encodes CASSQVQSLILDTEAFF.